This T cell receptor (beta chain) was found in a study of shared clonotypes between healthy human individuals. Donors had no recently reported acute infections or vaccinations and were HIV-negative. Nashville, Tennessee was home to all donors, who were Caucasian adults. CDR3 length: 14 amino acids. V lost 0 bases and J lost 7; bases outside the gene matches: 1. Germline CDR1 and CDR2: SEHNR and FQNEAQ (reference sequence). Sequencing used immunoSEQ multiplex PCR; TCRdb keeps in-frame clones, though not all of them. Here the sample spans around 510,000 clones, around 78% being singletons. The genes are TRBV7-9 and TRBJ1-4; TRBD1 matches 8 bases. This clonotype was sampled from a woman aged 35 to 49 in good health. Some clones in this sample may be carry-over from other donors' samples. The sequencing sample was made of PBMCs. The CDR3 DNA reads as TGTGCCAGCAGCTTAGCACAGGGGGGTGAAAAACTGTTTTTT. Its protein product is CASSLAQGGEKLFF.